A single T cell receptor (beta chain) is shown here with its context. This clone has just one count. The clone's antigen remains unknown. Per-base qualities were not stored, and no clone one base away is much larger. Another Seattle source contributed samples from volunteer blood donors who had recovered from COVID-19. Whole blood was collected in K2EDTA tubes by collaborating institutions according to the institutions' own protocols. For TCRbeta analysis, collaborators shipped samples as frozen whole blood, isolated PBMCs, or DNA extracted from either of those sample types. The data derive from a study of blood T cell repertoires in COVID-19 (TCRdb year 2020). Regarding the complete study: Samples covering the acute and convalescent phases of COVID-19 were provided by collaborators in the United States, Italy and Spain. The prospective study material was composed of cDNA or gDNA derived from T cells, B-cell-depleted T cells, or PBMCs. The repertoires were made available in a free public database intended to serve as a resource for research on the immune response to SARS-CoV-2. Sample metadata almost always included a de-identified subject ID, COVID-19 status, age in years and sex. Samples were obtained from the ongoing ImmuneRACE study (first 160 participants) and from 950 to 1,500 subjects provided by 6 global collaborators. The dataset comprised deeply sampled blood TCRbeta repertoires from subjects exposed to, actively infected with, or recovered from COVID-19. Where available, HLA class I and class II types were obtained from metadata supplied by the sample provider rather than from assay-based typing.

TCRbeta CDR3 regions were amplified from genomic DNA by means of the immunoSEQ Assay, a bias-controlled multiplex PCR. In the original analysis: The number of nucleated cells in each sample was estimated from the amplification of reference gene primers within the assay. To quantify the absolute abundance of each unique TCRbeta CDR3 rearrangement, sequence reads were collapsed and filtered. For each sample, productive Simpson clonality was calculated by taking the square root of Simpson's diversity index across productive rearrangements. TCRdb re-hosts the immuneACCESS table, in-frame sequences only. Its copies lack some clones; in the studies checked, an unresolved V gene accounts for under half of them, and the cause for the rest is not known. Clonal size and the V and J genes are those of that table, whereas D and trimming came from the DNA. The sample table lists 310,000 or so clones, approximately 90% of them with a count of one. The ten largest clonotypes hold 2.2% of the sample.

Broad study findings and their caveats: How much clinical and demographic metadata was included differed by source and by participant, and the metadata was provided uncurated.

This clonotype was obtained from a woman between 50 and 59 years old who had recovered from COVID-19. Sequenced: peripheral blood.

This receptor carries the CDR3 CASSRHATGVYEQYF. The nucleotide sequence reads as follows: TGTGCCAGCAGTCGACATGCGACAGGGGTCTACGAGCAGTACTTC. The V and J segments used are TRBV27 and TRBJ2-7; 8 bases in between match TRBD1. CDR1 MNHEY and CDR2 SMNVEV were looked up in the germline V gene (reference sequence). From the cysteine up to the phenylalanine, the CDR3 has a length of 15 residues. The retained sequence is limited to the CDR3, 45 bases, with the frame set at the first base. V is trimmed back by 5 bases and J by 3 bases, and the junction contains 9 bases that no gene match accounts for.